This TCR beta chain was profiled in a study of blood T cells in healthy people across ages. This clonotype was seen only a few times. The antigen is undetermined. The CDR3 has 14 amino acids. V dropped 6 bases and J dropped 8 bases, with 14 bases sitting between them. Germline V CDR1 and CDR2: MDHEN, SYDVKM. Study outcomes and limitations: Roughly linear declines in TCR beta diversity per million T cells occurred with age.

Healthy Caucasians from Russia aged roughly 6 to 100 served as donors. PBMCs numbering at least 7 million were isolated per sample. A J-beta primer mix and a sample-barcoded 5' primer were used in a second PCR of roughly 6 to 11 cycles. Sequencing yielded, for each sample, at least 2.5 million paired-end reads carrying CDR3. A single record per CDR3 protein comes from TCRdb applying MiXCR to the 5' RACE reads. The data contain under 2 million distinct CDR3 sequences, 30% to 40% of them singletons. This clonotype originated in a woman in her thirties in good health. V and J are TRBV28 and TRBJ1-6; D is perhaps TRBD1 (5 bases). The sequencing input was blood. DNA of the CDR3: TGTGCCAGCAGATCGGGACTGAAGGATTCACCCCTCCACTTT. This encodes CASRSGLKDSPLHF. The full variable domain, completed using reference TRBV28 and TRBJ1-6, is DVKVTQSSRYLVKRTGEKVFLECVQDMDHENMFWYRQDPGLGLRLIYFSYDVKMKEKGDIPEGYSVSREKKERFSLILESASTNQTSMYLCASRSGLKDSPLHFGNGTRLTVT.